Listed below are T cell receptor beta chains from one sample, sequenced in a study of blood T cell repertoires in COVID-19. TCRdb's table, derived via immunoSEQ multiplex PCR, lists solely in-frame clones and lacks some. The table has around 72,000 clones, 88% seen once. What was sequenced was peripheral blood. The source of these receptors is a woman aged 70-85 years with acute or convalescent COVID-19. Each CDR3 is given with its conserved first and last residue. The D gene is left open where the match is weak. Size tells how often a clone was seen (once, few, many) or the class of an expanded clone, and some rows leave it out.

length,D,size,V,J,DNA,CDR3
16,TRBD2,.,TRBV6-1,TRBJ2-3,TGTGCCAGCAGGGAACGACTAGCGGGGGGCACAGATACGCAGTATTTT,CASRERLAGGTDTQYF
14,TRBD2,.,TRBV2,TRBJ2-2,TGTGCCAGTACTTCGAGCGGGAGGCCCGCTGTGCTGTTTTTT,CASTSSGRPAVLFF
15,TRBD1,.,TRBV6-1,TRBJ1-6,TGTGCCAGCAGTGACGCCAGGGGGCGTAATTCACCCCTCCACTTT,CASSDARGRNSPLHF
15,.,.,TRBV10-3,TRBJ1-1,TGTGCCATCAGTGAAACGGGGATCGGGAACACTGAAGCTTTCTTT,CAISETGIGNTEAFF
14,TRBD1,.,TRBV29-1,TRBJ1-2,TGCAGCGTTGAAGATCAGGCAGGGGGCTATGGCTACACCTTC,CSVEDQAGGYGYTF
13,TRBD1,once,TRBV30,TRBJ1-2,TGTGCCTGGCGGACAGGGGGTAACTATGGCTACACCTTC,CAWRTGGNYGYTF
17,TRBD2,.,TRBV27,TRBJ2-1,TGTGCCAGCAGTTTATCGACTAGCGGGAGGGCACGGAATGAGCAGTTCTTC,CASSLSTSGRARNEQFF
14,.,.,TRBV10-3,TRBJ1-1,TGTGCCATCAGTGAGTCAGTCATCAGGGCAGAAGCTTTCTTT,CAISESVIRAEAFF
13,.,.,TRBV7-2,TRBJ1-1,TGTGCCAGCAGCCTCGGGAGGGTGACTGAAGCTTTCTTT,CASSLGRVTEAFF
14,TRBD2,.,TRBV4-1,TRBJ2-7,TGCGCCAGCAGCCAAAGTGCGGGAGTTTACGAGCAGTACTTC,CASSQSAGVYEQYF
13,TRBD1,once,TRBV5-1,TRBJ1-2,TGCGCCAGCAGCTTCGAGACAGGGGTCGGCTACACCTTC,CASSFETGVGYTF
15,.,.,TRBV5-4,TRBJ1-2,TGTGCCAGCAGCTCGCGCGCTCAGGGAAGCTATGGCTACACCTTC,CASSSRAQGSYGYTF
11,.,.,TRBV27,TRBJ2-5,TGTGCCAGCAGTTTAGGCGAGACCCAGTACTTC,CASSLGETQYF
10,TRBD1,.,TRBV30,TRBJ1-2,TGTGCCTCTGGACAGGCTGGCTACACCTTC,CASGQAGYTF
15,TRBD1,.,TRBV6-2/TRBV6-3,TRBJ1-1,TGTGCCAGCAGACCTCCGGGACAGTGGAACACTGAAGCTTTCTTT,CASRPPGQWNTEAFF
16,TRBD1,.,TRBV29-1,TRBJ1-1,TGCAGCGCCTTTGGCCCCTCAGGGGGCGCGGATACTGAAGCTTTCTTT,CSAFGPSGGADTEAFF
14,.,.,TRBV9,TRBJ1-2,TGTGCCAGCAGCGCTCAACAGGGCCACTATGGCTACACCTTC,CASSAQQGHYGYTF
14,.,.,TRBV7-2,TRBJ2-3,TGTGCCAGCAGCTTACACAGTAGCACAGATACGCAGTATTTT,CASSLHSSTDTQYF
15,.,.,TRBV4-2,TRBJ2-7,TGTGCCAGCAGACAAGGACATCCCGGGACCTACGAGCAGTACTTC,CASRQGHPGTYEQYF
20,TRBD1,.,TRBV6-2/TRBV6-3,TRBJ2-4,TGTGCCAGCAGTTACTGGAGGCACAGGGGGGTAGGAGAAAACAAAAACATTCAGTACTTC,CASSYWRHRGVGENKNIQYF
13,TRBD1,.,TRBV7-2,TRBJ2-7,TGTGCCAGCAGCGACAGGGAATCCTACGAGCAGTACTTC,CASSDRESYEQYF
15,TRBD1,once,TRBV18,TRBJ1-5,TGTGCCAGCTCGCCGACAGGGGGCGGAAATCAGCCCCAGCATTTT,CASSPTGGGNQPQHF
17,.,.,TRBV3-1/TRBV3-2,TRBJ2-7,TGTGCCAGCAGCCAAGATACCCTACGACTAGACAGCCACGAGCAGTACTTC,CASSQDTLRLDSHEQYF
16,.,few,TRBV6-6,TRBJ1-2,TGTGCCAGCAGTTGGTATGGTGCGGGGGACAACTATGGCTACACCTTC,CASSWYGAGDNYGYTF
14,.,.,TRBV9,TRBJ2-4,TGTGCCAGCAGCGTGTCTAGCGAAATAGACATTCAGTACTTC,CASSVSSEIDIQYF
15,TRBD1,.,TRBV6-5,TRBJ1-2,TGTGCCAGCAGCCAACGGCTGGGACAGGCATATGGCTACACCTTC,CASSQRLGQAYGYTF
14,TRBD2,.,TRBV11-3,TRBJ2-1,TGTGCCAGCAGCTCTAGCGGGAGCAGTAATGAGCAGTTCTTC,CASSSSGSSNEQFF
14,.,.,TRBV30,TRBJ1-4,TGTGCCTGGAGTGGGGCAGGGGTAGGAGAAAAACTGTTTTTT,CAWSGAGVGEKLFF
17,.,few,TRBV5-1,TRBJ2-1,TGCGCCAGCAGCTTGGGGTCTAGCCAGAGCTCCTACAATGAGCAGTTCTTC,CASSLGSSQSSYNEQFF
14,.,.,TRBV9,TRBJ1-2,TGTGCCAGCAGCGTAGATCAGGTCAACTATGGCTACACCTTC,CASSVDQVNYGYTF
13,.,.,TRBV28,TRBJ1-2,TGTGCCAGCAAACCAGGTTTTGACTATGGCTACACCTTC,CASKPGFDYGYTF
14,.,.,TRBV18,TRBJ2-1,TGTGCCAGCTCACCCAGTCTCTCCTACAATGAGCAGTTCTTC,CASSPSLSYNEQFF
13,.,once,TRBV4-1,TRBJ1-1,TGCGCCAGCAGCCGGAACGACAGGAAGGGGGCTTTCTTT,CASSRNDRKGAFF
16,.,.,TRBV25-1,TRBJ1-5,TGTGCCAGCCAAAGTGGAGGGCTTGGGAGTTTAGGGCCCCAGCATTTT,CASQSGGLGSLGPQHF
13,.,.,TRBV7-2,TRBJ1-2,TGTGCCAGCCCCCGGGGGGGGGAGTTAGGCTACACCTTC,CASPRGGELGYTF
12,.,.,TRBV7-2,TRBJ2-1,TGTGCCAGCAGCGTTGACAGTCAAGAGCAGTTCTTC,CASSVDSQEQFF
14,.,once,TRBV10-3,TRBJ2-2,TGTGCCATCACTGGTAGCGAGAACACCGGGGAGCTGTTTTTT,CAITGSENTGELFF
18,TRBD2,.,TRBV6-2/TRBV6-3,TRBJ2-7,TGTGCCAGCAGTTACCCCACCCGACGGACTAGCGGGATTATGGAGCAGTACTTC,CASSYPTRRTSGIMEQYF
13,TRBD1,.,TRBV5-1,TRBJ1-1,TGCGCCAGCAGCTTGACAGGGGGGACTGAAGCTTTCTTT,CASSLTGGTEAFF
12,.,.,TRBV7-9,TRBJ1-1,TGTGCCAGCAGCCCTCAGGGTACTGAAGCTTTCTTT,CASSPQGTEAFF
16,TRBD2,.,TRBV19,TRBJ2-1,TGTGCCAGTAGCACCGGGACTAGCGGGAGGTTGAATGAGCAGTTCTTC,CASSTGTSGRLNEQFF
15,TRBD2,.,TRBV7-8,TRBJ2-4,TGTGCCAGCAGCCAACCTCGGACTAGCGGGAACATTCAGTACTTC,CASSQPRTSGNIQYF
15,.,.,TRBV5-4,TRBJ2-5,TGTGCCAGCAGCTACCTGGGGGGTAGACAAGAGACCCAGTACTTC,CASSYLGGRQETQYF
16,TRBD2,.,TRBV13,TRBJ2-3,TGTGCCAGCAGCTTAGGAGGAGCGGGAGTCACAGATACGCAGTATTTT,CASSLGGAGVTDTQYF
14,TRBD1,.,TRBV9,TRBJ1-2,TGTGCCAGCAGCGAGGGACAGGGCGTCTATGGCTACACCTTC,CASSEGQGVYGYTF
13,.,.,TRBV28,TRBJ1-1,TGTGCCAGCAGTTTCCCGGAGGCGCTAGAAGCTTTCTTT,CASSFPEALEAFF
15,TRBD1,.,TRBV15,TRBJ1-4,TGTGCCACCAGCAGAGACGACAGGGGGAATGAAAAACTGTTTTTT,CATSRDDRGNEKLFF
15,.,.,TRBV6-5,TRBJ1-3,TGTGCCAGCAGTTACGGGTTGGGGCCTTCAAACACCATATATTTT,CASSYGLGPSNTIYF
15,TRBD1,.,TRBV18,TRBJ2-5,TGTGCCAGCTCCCGGGCTAGGACAGGACAAGAGACCCAGTACTTC,CASSRARTGQETQYF
15,TRBD1,.,TRBV28,TRBJ1-4,TGTGCCAGCAGTCATTCAGGGGGCAGAGATGAAAAACTGTTTTTT,CASSHSGGRDEKLFF
14,TRBD2,few,TRBV7-9,TRBJ2-5,TGTGCCAGCAGCCCTGGACTAGCCCAAGAGACCCAGTACTTC,CASSPGLAQETQYF
13,.,.,TRBV19,TRBJ1-1,TGTGCCAGTAGTAGCCGACAGACCACTGAAGCTTTCTTT,CASSSRQTTEAFF
10,.,.,TRBV28,TRBJ1-2,TGTGCCAGCTTCCAGTATGGCTACACCTTC,CASFQYGYTF
15,TRBD1,.,TRBV15,TRBJ1-5,TGTGCCACCAGCATAACAGGGGCCTTCAATCAGCCCCAGCATTTT,CATSITGAFNQPQHF
17,TRBD2,.,TRBV28,TRBJ2-1,TGTGCCAGCAGTAACCCTAGCGGGAGGATCTCCTACAATGAGCAGTTCTTC,CASSNPSGRISYNEQFF
15,TRBD1,once,TRBV28,TRBJ2-3,TGTGCCAGCAGCCCTCGCAAGGGGGCTACAGATACGCAGTATTTT,CASSPRKGATDTQYF
14,.,.,TRBV7-2,TRBJ1-3,TGTGCCAGCAGCTTACTAAATACTGGAAACACCATATATTTT,CASSLLNTGNTIYF
14,.,.,TRBV28,TRBJ2-1,TGTGCCAGCAGTCCCCTCCAGGGGTTCGGTGAGCAGTTCTTC,CASSPLQGFGEQFF
13,.,.,TRBV11-2,TRBJ2-2,TGTGCCAGCAGCTTTTTACCCACAGGGGAGCTGTTTTTT,CASSFLPTGELFF